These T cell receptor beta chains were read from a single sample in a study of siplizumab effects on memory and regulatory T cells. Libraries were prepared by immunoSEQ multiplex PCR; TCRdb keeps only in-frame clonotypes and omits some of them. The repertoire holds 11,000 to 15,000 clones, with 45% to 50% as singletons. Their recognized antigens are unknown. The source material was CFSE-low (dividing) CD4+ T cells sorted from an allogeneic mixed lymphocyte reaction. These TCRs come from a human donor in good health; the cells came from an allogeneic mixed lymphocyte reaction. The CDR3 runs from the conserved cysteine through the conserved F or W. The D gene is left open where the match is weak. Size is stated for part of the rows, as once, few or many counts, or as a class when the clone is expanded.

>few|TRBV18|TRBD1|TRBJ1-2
CASSPGQGIVPGYTF
TGTGCCAGCTCACCAGGACAGGGGATAGTACCTGGCTACACCTTC
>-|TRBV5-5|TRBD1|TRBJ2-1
CASSLQGASYNEQFF
TGTGCCAGCAGCTTACAGGGGGCTTCCTACAATGAGCAGTTCTTC
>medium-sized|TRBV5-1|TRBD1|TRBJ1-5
CASSLNPTGSSNQPQHF
TGCGCCAGCAGCTTGAACCCGACAGGGAGTAGCAATCAGCCCCAGCATTTT
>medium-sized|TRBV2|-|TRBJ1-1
CASSFTMNTEAFF
TGTGCCAGCAGTTTTACTATGAACACTGAAGCTTTCTTT
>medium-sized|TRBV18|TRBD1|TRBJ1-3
CASSDRDSGNTIYF
TGTGCCAGCTCCGACAGGGACTCTGGAAACACCATATATTTT
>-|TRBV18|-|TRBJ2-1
CASSPDGYNEQFF
TGTGCCAGCTCCCCAGACGGTTACAATGAGCAGTTCTTC
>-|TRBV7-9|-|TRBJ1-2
CASSLAGQGGYTF
TGTGCCAGCAGCTTAGCGGGGCAGGGCGGCTACACCTTC
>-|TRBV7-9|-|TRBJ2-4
CASSLLTLSVAKNIQYF
TGTGCCAGCAGCCTTCTGACACTCTCCGTAGCCAAAAACATTCAGTACTTC
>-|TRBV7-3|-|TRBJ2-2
CASSLGASNTGELFF
TGTGCCAGCAGCTTGGGAGCTTCGAACACCGGGGAGCTGTTTTTT
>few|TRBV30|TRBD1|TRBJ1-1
CAWDRGANTEAFF
TGTGCCTGGGACAGGGGCGCGAACACTGAAGCTTTCTTT
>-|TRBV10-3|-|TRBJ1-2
CAIMAGTDYGYTF
TGTGCCATCATGGCAGGGACGGACTATGGCTACACCTTC
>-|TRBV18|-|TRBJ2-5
CASSPGVRETQYF
TGTGCCAGCTCACCGGGGGTAAGGGAGACCCAGTACTTC
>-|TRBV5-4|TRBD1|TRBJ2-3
CASSFGWGQGAQYF
TGTGCCAGCAGCTTTGGTTGGGGGCAGGGGGCGCAGTATTTT
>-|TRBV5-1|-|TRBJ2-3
CASSSERGTDTQYF
TGCGCCAGCAGCTCCGAGAGGGGCACAGATACGCAGTATTTT
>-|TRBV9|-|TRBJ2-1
CASSPDGDSYNEQFF
TGTGCCAGCAGCCCAGATGGGGACTCCTACAATGAGCAGTTCTTC